This TCR beta chain was observed in a study of cytomegalovirus exposure and HLA in healthy donors. Study-wide background: The approximately 600 first-cohort repertoires shared a platform with the roughly 110 validation repertoires, as reported in a later analysis.

A remark on this clone: As yet, its antigen is unknown.

This table comes from immunoSEQ multiplex PCR, and its TCRdb copy is limited to in-frame clones, with some not included. The sample carries roughly 43,000 clones, more than 85% recorded once. Notes on the study in general: The study labeled under 200 TCR beta chains cytomegalovirus-associated. The classifier, whose performance was assessed in both the original and validation cohorts, reportedly diagnosed cytomegalovirus status with high specificity and sensitivity. Usually a TCR sequence was rare, but some public TCRs were found in many donors.

The clonotype comes from a woman younger than 35 in good health and CMV-seronegative. The specimen sequenced was PBMCs.

The CDR3 is CASSPGTGNSWGEQYF. DNA for the CDR3: TGTGCCAGCAGTCCCGGGACAGGGAATAGTTGGGGCGAGCAGTACTTC. This chain links TRBV28 with TRBJ2-7, with 9 bases fitting TRBD1. The CDR3 covers 16 residues. J lost 6 bases, V lost 5 bases, and 14 bases had no gene match. Looked up from germline, CDR1 is MDHEN and CDR2 is SYDVKM.